The 10 T cell receptor beta chains in this list originate from one sample, sequenced in a study of blood T cells in healthy people across ages. A second PCR, run for roughly 6 to 11 cycles, used a sample-barcoded 5' primer plus a J-beta primer mix. TCRdb reprocessed the 5' RACE reads via MiXCR and lists one record per CDR3 protein. This sample has 920,000 or so distinct CDR3 sequences, with more than 40% found just once. Sequenced sample: blood. Receptors were obtained from an older woman in good health.

The V call is TRBV7-3, the J call TRBJ2-7; TRBD1 is a possible D gene (6 bases). This CDR3 has 12 residues. The germline gives CDR1 SGHTA, CDR2 FQGTGA. Deletions cut 5 bases from V and 4 bases from J, with 9 bases between. CDR3 residues: CASSHREYEQYF. DNA for the CDR3: TGTGCCAGCAGCCACAGGGAATACGAGCAGTACTTC.

The chain uses TRBV6-5 and TRBJ2-3; perhaps TRBD1 as D (7 bases). Trimming shortened V by 7 bases and J by 6 bases, and 17 bases separated the two germline ends. The germline CDR1 and CDR2 sequences are MNHEY and SVGAGI. This CDR3 spans 14 amino acids. In nucleotides, the CDR3 is TGTGCCAGCAAGAGGGCAGGGGGGCAGGATACGCAGTATTTT. Its translation: CASKRAGGQDTQYF.

V is TRBV2 and J is TRBJ2-3, with 10 positions matching TRBD2. Unmatched junction bases numbered 5, after V lost 5 bases and J lost 0 bases. The CDR3 contains 16 residues. CDR1 SNHLY and CDR2 FYNNEI come from the germline V gene. The CDR3 here is CASSKDSGRSTDTQYF. The CDR3 DNA reads TGTGCCAGCAGTAAAGATAGCGGGAGGAGCACAGATACGCAGTATTTT.

The CDR3 region has the DNA TGTGCCAGCAGTTACTCTATCTCTAGCGGGAGTTCGCAGTTCTTC. This sequence encodes CASSYSISSGSSQFF. The J gene is TRBJ2-1, the V gene TRBV6-5, with 10 bases aligning to TRBD2. Germline assignment: CDR1 MNHEY and CDR2 SVGAGI. V was clipped by 0 bases and J by 12 bases; unmatched bases: 8. CDR3 length equals 15 residues.

Of note for this clonotype: This may be a read error, as it is one base from a much larger clone. This chain uses TRBV7-9 with TRBJ2-5; 7 bases are a match to TRBD1. The DNA matches TRBJ2-7 better at its end, which makes the J call doubtful. Germline V CDR1 and CDR2: SEHNR, FQNEAQ (reference sequence). The CDR3 loop spans 15 amino acids. CDR3 loop: CASSSRDSQTYEQYF. The CDR3 region has the DNA TGTGCCAGCAGCTCCCGGGACAGCCAGACCTACGAGCAGTACTTC.

The CDR3 loop reads CASSLLQGAAEAFF. The CDR3 region has the DNA TGTGCCAGCAGTCTCCTACAGGGTGCGGCTGAAGCTTTCTTT. The V gene is TRBV12-3 or TRBV12-4, the J gene TRBJ1-1, with D perhaps matching TRBD1 (6 bases). The CDR3 length is 14 residues. Trimming took off 5 bases at V and 6 bases at J, with 16 bases between the two ends.

The chain carries TRBV6-6 and TRBJ2-7; D unclear. V was shortened by 7 bases and J by 0 bases, with 19 bases between the two germline ends. This CDR3 has 16 amino acids. Germline loops: CDR1 MNHNY, CDR2 SVGAGI (reference sequence). CDR3 bases: TGTGCCAGCACCCTAACCCTCCTTAACTACTCCTACGAGCAGTACTTC. Amino acid sequence: CASTLTLLNYSYEQYF.

The chain recombines TRBV7-2 with TRBJ2-6, with D possibly matching TRBD1 (6 bases). Germline V CDR1 and CDR2: SGHTA, FQGNSA. The CDR3 is 18 residues long. V gave up 4 bases and J gave up 0 bases, with 16 bases separating them. As DNA, the CDR3 is TGTGCCAGCAGCTCCGGGACAAGGATACCCTCTGGGGCCAACGTCCTGACTTTC. This sequence encodes CASSSGTRIPSGANVLTF. Full variable domain (outside the CDR3, taken from reference TRBV7-2 and TRBJ2-6): GAGVSQSPSNKVTEKGKDVELRCDPISGHTALYWYRQSLGQGLEFLIYFQGNSAPDKSGLPSDRFSAERTGGSVSTLTIQRTQQEDSAVYLCASSSGTRIPSGANVLTFGAGSRLTVL.

The chain combines TRBV3-1 with TRBJ2-5; TRBD2 matches at 7 bases. Germline V CDR1 and CDR2: LGHDT, YNNKEL (reference sequence). This CDR3 spans 14 amino acids. J lost 11 bases, V lost 2 bases, and 11 bases had no gene match. This CDR3 is CASSQRREFELQYF. The CDR3 coding sequence is TGTGCCAGCAGCCAAAGGCGGGAGTTTGAGTTACAGTACTTC.

This clonotype was seen a few times. The chain uses TRBV3-1 and TRBJ2-5, with D possibly matching TRBD1 (7 bases). The J call may be in error: the DNA end matches TRBJ2-7 better. CDR1 and CDR2 from the germline V gene are LGHDT and YNNKEL (reference sequence). This CDR3 is built from 14 residues. CDR3 sequence: CASSQDPGGLEQYF. The CDR3 DNA reads TGTGCCAGCAGCCAAGATCCAGGGGGACTCGAGCAGTACTTC.